What follows are 7 T cell receptor beta chains derived from one specimen sequenced in a study of Ad26.COV2.S vaccination and SARS-CoV-2 variants (dated by TCRdb to about 2021). The sample's treatment or condition label is to be understood as: approximately 18 received Ad26.COV2.S at low or high dose, single or two shots; five or six received placebo; per-sample allocation not given. Repertoires of vaccine and placebo recipients were sequenced from samples collected on day 63 after the first injection. Libraries were prepared through the immunoSEQ multiplex PCR assay. Drawn from immuneACCESS, this table holds only the in-frame rearrangements with V and J called that TCRdb kept. Clones are partly lost; checked studies trace under half to an unresolved V gene and leave the rest unexplained. The sample records 300,000 to 350,000 clones, around 90% of which are singletons. The ten largest clones capture about 5% of the sample.

Sample: peripheral blood, taken in a trial of Ad26.COV2.S vaccine versus placebo. All receptors come from a person between 18 and 60 years old who received the Ad26.COV2.S COVID-19 vaccine or a placebo.

The CDR3 protein is CASSSWTGGSGANVLTF. The CDR3 DNA sequence: TGCGCCAGCAGCTCCTGGACAGGGGGCTCTGGGGCCAACGTCCTGACTTTC. The gene calls are TRBV5-1 and TRBJ2-6; 10 bases map to TRBD1. Germline V gene lookup returns CDR1 SGHRS and CDR2 YFSETQ. The CDR3 runs to 17 residues. V shed 3 bases and J 0 bases; nucleotides not matched to a gene: 3.

The chain uses TRBV5-1 and TRBJ2-7; 10 bases map to TRBD1. Germline V gene sequence: CDR1 SGHRS, CDR2 YFSETQ. The J segment lost 2 bases and the V segment lost 5 bases, leaving 7 bases of the junction unmatched. The CDR3 extends over 15 amino acids. As DNA, the CDR3 is TGCGCCAGCAGGTCCGACAGGGGGCTAGCCTACGAGCAGTACTTC. It is translated as CASRSDRGLAYEQYF.

Concerning this clone: A much more abundant neighbour one base away suggests this may be a read error. Distinct nucleotide sequences in the sample also encode this CDR3. The V call is TRBV19, the J call TRBJ1-4; D might be TRBD1 (5 bases). This CDR3 region has 13 residues. CDR1 is LNHDA, CDR2 SQIVND, per germline (reference sequence). Trimming cost V 5 bases and J 7 bases, with 11 bases left between them. The CDR3 loop reads CASSPQGGEKLFF. The CDR3 bases are TGTGCCAGTAGTCCCCAGGGAGGTGAAAAACTGTTTTTT.

This clone occurred a few times. The chain recombines TRBV28 with TRBJ1-5, with 10 bases identical to TRBD1. There are 16 residues in the CDR3. Germline V gives CDR1 MDHEN, CDR2 SYDVKM. The J segment lost 7 bases and the V segment lost 2 bases, leaving 8 bases of the junction unmatched. The DNA for the CDR3 is TGTGCCAGCAGTTTACCAAGACAGGGGGCTCGCCAGCCCCAGCATTTT. Translated: CASSLPRQGARQPQHF.

J is TRBJ1-3 and V is TRBV9; the D gene is possibly TRBD1 (5 bases). The length of the CDR3 is 16 residues. CDR1 SGDLS and CDR2 YYNGEE come from the germline V gene. V lost 3 bases, J lost 0 bases, and 13 bases lay in between. The chain's CDR3 is CASSAQGALSGNTIYF. In DNA, the CDR3 is TGTGCCAGCAGCGCCCAGGGCGCACTCTCTGGAAACACCATATATTTT.

The chain combines TRBV6-2 or TRBV6-3 with TRBJ2-1; TRBD2 aligns across 10 bases. The CDR3 is made up of 17 amino acids. Looked up from germline, CDR1 is MNHEY and CDR2 is SVGEGT. The junction had 8 bases not matched to a gene; V was cut back by 2 bases and J by 4 bases. The CDR3 region is CASSYGASGSKYNEQFF. CDR3 DNA sequence: TGTGCCAGCAGTTACGGGGCTAGCGGGAGTAAATACAATGAGCAGTTCTTC.

This clone appeared a single time. The gene calls are TRBV4-3 and TRBJ2-1; 10 bases map to TRBD2. The ends lost 3 bases at V and 10 bases at J; junction bases unmatched: 12. Germline V lookup: CDR1 LGHNA, CDR2 YSLEER. The CDR3 loop spans 16 amino acids. CDR3 sequence: CASSQSRTSGLREQFF. The CDR3 region has the DNA TGCGCCAGCAGCCAGAGCCGGACTAGCGGACTACGGGAGCAGTTCTTC.